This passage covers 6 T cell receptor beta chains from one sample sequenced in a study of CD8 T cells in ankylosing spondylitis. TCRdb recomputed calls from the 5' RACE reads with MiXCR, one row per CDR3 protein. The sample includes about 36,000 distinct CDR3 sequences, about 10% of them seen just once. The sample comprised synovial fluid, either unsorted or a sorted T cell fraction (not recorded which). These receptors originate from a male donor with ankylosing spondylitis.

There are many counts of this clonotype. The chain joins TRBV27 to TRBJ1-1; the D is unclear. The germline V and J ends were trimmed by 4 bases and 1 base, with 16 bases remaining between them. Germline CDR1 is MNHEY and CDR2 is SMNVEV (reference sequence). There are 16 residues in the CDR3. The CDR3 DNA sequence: TGTGCCAGCAGTTCCCCGGAACCACCCTCGAACACTGAAGCTTTCTTT. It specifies CASSSPEPPSNTEAFF.

The CDR3 region is CASSLRGGRNQPQHF. For the CDR3, the DNA is TGTGCCAGCAGCTTGCGAGGGGGCCGCAATCAGCCCCAGCATTTT. The V call is TRBV5-5, the J call TRBJ1-5; TRBD1 matches at 7 bases. Per the germline V gene, CDR1 is SGHKS and CDR2 is YYEKEE (reference sequence). This CDR3 contains 15 residues. Losses at the gene ends were 1 base for V and 2 bases for J; bases not matched to a gene: 3.

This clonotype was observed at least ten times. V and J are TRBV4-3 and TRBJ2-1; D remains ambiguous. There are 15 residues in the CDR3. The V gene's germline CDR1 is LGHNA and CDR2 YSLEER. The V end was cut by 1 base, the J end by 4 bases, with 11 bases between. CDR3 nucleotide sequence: TGCGCCAGCAGCCAAGTTTCTGCGGATTACAATGAGCAGTTCTTC. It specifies CASSQVSADYNEQFF.

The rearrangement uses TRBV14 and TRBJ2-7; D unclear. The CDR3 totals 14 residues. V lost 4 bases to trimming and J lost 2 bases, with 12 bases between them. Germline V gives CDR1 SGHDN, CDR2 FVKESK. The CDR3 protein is CASSRGRLTYEQYF. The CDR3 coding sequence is TGTGCCAGCAGCCGCGGACGGCTGACCTACGAGCAGTACTTC.

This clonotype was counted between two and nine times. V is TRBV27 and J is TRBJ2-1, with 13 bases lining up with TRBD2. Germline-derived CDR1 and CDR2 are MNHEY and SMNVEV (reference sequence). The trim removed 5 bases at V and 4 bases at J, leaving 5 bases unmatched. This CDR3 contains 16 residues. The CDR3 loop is CASSPPGLAGYNEQFF. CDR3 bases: TGTGCCAGCAGTCCCCCGGGACTAGCGGGATACAATGAGCAGTTCTTC.

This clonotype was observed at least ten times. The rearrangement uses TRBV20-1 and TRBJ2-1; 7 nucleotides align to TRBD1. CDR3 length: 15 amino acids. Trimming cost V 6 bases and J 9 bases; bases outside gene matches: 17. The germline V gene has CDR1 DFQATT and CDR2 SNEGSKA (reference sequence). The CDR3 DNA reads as TGCAGTGCAAGGTGGTTAGGGGGCGCAGGGGGTGAGCAGTTCTTC. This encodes CSARWLGGAGGEQFF.